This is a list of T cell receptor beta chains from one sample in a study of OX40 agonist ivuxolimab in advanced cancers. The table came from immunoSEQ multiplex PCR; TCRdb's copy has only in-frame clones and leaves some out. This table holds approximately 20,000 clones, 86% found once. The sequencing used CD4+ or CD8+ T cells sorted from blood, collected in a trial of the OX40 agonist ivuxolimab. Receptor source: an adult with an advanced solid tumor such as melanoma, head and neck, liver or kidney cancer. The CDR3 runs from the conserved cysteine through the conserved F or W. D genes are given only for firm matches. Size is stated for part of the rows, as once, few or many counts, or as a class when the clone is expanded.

CDR3: CASSASSNYGYTF
DNA: TGTGCCAGCAGCGCCAGCAGTAATTATGGCTACACCTTC
size: NA
J: TRBJ1-2
D: NA
V: TRBV7-8

CDR3: CSVESGGRETQYF
DNA: TGCAGCGTTGAAAGCGGGGGGCGAGAGACCCAGTACTTC
size: NA
J: TRBJ2-5
D: TRBD2
V: TRBV29-1

CDR3: CASSLTPPTDTQYF
DNA: TGTGCCAGCAGTCTTACTCCCCCCACAGATACGCAGTATTTT
size: NA
J: TRBJ2-3
D: NA
V: TRBV27

CDR3: CASSHWTPLSGGELFF
DNA: TGTGCCAGCAGCCACTGGACACCCTTGTCGGGCGGGGAGCTGTTTTTT
size: NA
J: TRBJ2-2
D: NA
V: TRBV11-2

CDR3: CASTTWGESAGELFF
DNA: TGTGCCAGCACCACCTGGGGGGAAAGCGCCGGGGAGCTGTTTTTT
size: NA
J: TRBJ2-2
D: NA
V: TRBV4-2

CDR3: CASSQEYIAGAHTEAFF
DNA: TGCGCCAGCAGCCAAGAATATATTGCCGGGGCCCACACTGAAGCTTTCTTT
size: NA
J: TRBJ1-1
D: NA
V: TRBV4-1

CDR3: CASSQEVGTSGNYEQYF
DNA: TGCGCCAGCAGCCAAGAAGTGGGGACTAGCGGGAACTACGAGCAGTACTTC
size: NA
J: TRBJ2-7
D: TRBD2
V: TRBV4-1

CDR3: CASSLWVAEEETQYF
DNA: TGTGCCAGCAGCTTATGGGTCGCGGAGGAAGAGACCCAGTACTTC
size: NA
J: TRBJ2-5
D: NA
V: TRBV7-6

CDR3: CASSISNADQPQHF
DNA: TGTGCCAGTAGTATCAGTAACGCAGATCAGCCCCAGCATTTT
size: NA
J: TRBJ1-5
D: NA
V: TRBV19

CDR3: CASSLRVTYEQYF
DNA: TGTGCCAGCAGCCTCCGGGTTACCTACGAGCAGTACTTC
size: NA
J: TRBJ2-7
D: NA
V: TRBV7-8

CDR3: CASSEDLGAGMGMYTEAFF
DNA: TGTGCCAGCAGTGAAGACCTCGGGGCAGGGATGGGAATGTACACTGAAGCTTTCTTT
size: once
J: TRBJ1-1
D: NA
V: TRBV6-1

CDR3: CASSFGLKNTEAFF
DNA: TGTGCCAGCAGTTTTGGCCTCAAGAACACTGAAGCTTTCTTT
size: once
J: TRBJ1-1
D: NA
V: TRBV27

CDR3: CASSSNNSPLHF
DNA: TGTGCCAGCAGCTCGAATAATTCACCCCTCCACTTT
size: NA
J: TRBJ1-6
D: NA
V: TRBV7-9

CDR3: CASSLRGGVTNEQFF
DNA: TGTGCCAGCAGTTTACGAGGGGGGGTTACCAATGAGCAGTTCTTC
size: NA
J: TRBJ2-1
D: NA
V: TRBV27

CDR3: CASSLLAEYNEQFF
DNA: TGTGCCAGCAGTTTACTAGCTGAGTACAATGAGCAGTTCTTC
size: NA
J: TRBJ2-1
D: NA
V: TRBV28

CDR3: CASSPLVANVLTF
DNA: TGTGCCAGCAGCCCGCTAGTGGCCAACGTCCTGACTTTC
size: NA
J: TRBJ2-6
D: NA
V: TRBV27

CDR3: CASNVDTYEQYF
DNA: TGTGCCAGCAACGTGGATACCTACGAGCAGTACTTC
size: NA
J: TRBJ2-7
D: NA
V: TRBV28

CDR3: CASSRIAGVFSYEQYF
DNA: TGTGCCAGCAGCCGAATAGCGGGGGTCTTCTCCTACGAGCAGTACTTC
size: once
J: TRBJ2-7
D: TRBD2
V: TRBV7-2

CDR3: CASSREGGRELYGELFF
DNA: TGTGCCAGCAGCCGAGAGGGCGGGAGAGAACTCTACGGGGAGCTGTTTTTT
size: NA
J: TRBJ2-2
D: TRBD2
V: TRBV4-2

CDR3: CAWSGMNTEAFF
DNA: TGTGCCTGGAGTGGCATGAACACTGAAGCTTTCTTT
size: few
J: TRBJ1-1
D: NA
V: TRBV30

CDR3: CASSPPNPGGDTQYF
DNA: TGTGCCAGCAGTCCCCCCAACCCGGGGGGAGATACGCAGTATTTT
size: NA
J: TRBJ2-3
D: TRBD2
V: TRBV6-5

CDR3: CASSYGLGQAHEQYF
DNA: TGTGCCAGCAGTTATGGACTAGGGCAAGCCCACGAGCAGTACTTC
size: NA
J: TRBJ2-7
D: TRBD2
V: TRBV7-9

CDR3: CASSVGGSTGELFF
DNA: TGTGCCAGCAGCGTAGGTGGCAGCACCGGGGAGCTGTTTTTT
size: NA
J: TRBJ2-2
D: NA
V: TRBV9

CDR3: CASSRSGTGTDTQYF
DNA: TGTGCCAGCAGCCGCTCCGGGACCGGCACAGATACGCAGTATTTT
size: NA
J: TRBJ2-3
D: NA
V: TRBV4-2

CDR3: CASSELGLAGTGELFF
DNA: TGTGCCAGCAGTGAATTAGGACTAGCGGGAACCGGGGAGCTGTTTTTT
size: NA
J: TRBJ2-2
D: TRBD2
V: TRBV27

CDR3: CASSAGTATDTQYF
DNA: TGTGCCAGCAGCGCCGGGACAGCCACAGATACGCAGTATTTT
size: NA
J: TRBJ2-3
D: TRBD1
V: TRBV11-2

CDR3: CASGEGREGSAGELFF
DNA: TGTGCCAGCGGAGAAGGGCGGGAGGGTTCTGCCGGGGAGCTGTTTTTT
size: NA
J: TRBJ2-2
D: TRBD2
V: TRBV28

CDR3: CASSVDHGGNTIYF
DNA: TGTGCCAGCAGCGTAGATCACGGTGGAAACACCATATATTTT
size: NA
J: TRBJ1-3
D: NA
V: TRBV9

CDR3: CASSSRQPSHNEQFF
DNA: TGTGCCAGCAGCTCCAGACAACCCTCCCACAATGAGCAGTTCTTC
size: NA
J: TRBJ2-1
D: NA
V: TRBV13

CDR3: CASRAGTGGRGYTF
DNA: TGTGCCAGCAGAGCCGGGACAGGGGGCAGAGGCTACACCTTC
size: NA
J: TRBJ1-2
D: TRBD1
V: TRBV5-6

CDR3: CASSPIPGDSNYGYTF
DNA: TGTGCCAGCAGCCCGATCCCAGGGGACAGTAACTATGGCTACACCTTC
size: NA
J: TRBJ1-2
D: TRBD1
V: TRBV6-6

CDR3: CANRPASGNTIYF
DNA: TGTGCCAACAGACCGGCCTCTGGAAACACCATATATTTT
size: NA
J: TRBJ1-3
D: NA
V: TRBV6-1

CDR3: CASSPDSAEAFF
DNA: TGCGCCAGCAGCCCGGACAGTGCTGAAGCTTTCTTT
size: NA
J: TRBJ1-1
D: NA
V: TRBV5-1

CDR3: CASMDSPINEKLFF
DNA: TGTGCCAGCATGGACAGCCCCATAAATGAAAAACTGTTTTTT
size: large
J: TRBJ1-4
D: NA
V: TRBV5-6

CDR3: CASSFGANQPQHF
DNA: TGTGCCAGCAGTTTCGGGGCGAATCAGCCCCAGCATTTT
size: NA
J: TRBJ1-5
D: NA
V: TRBV27

CDR3: CASSSDREGYSETQYF
DNA: TGCGCCAGCAGCAGCGACAGGGAGGGTTATAGCGAGACCCAGTACTTC
size: NA
J: TRBJ2-5
D: NA
V: TRBV5-1

CDR3: CASSLCSQLARGNTEAFF
DNA: TGTGCCAGCAGTTTATGCTCCCAGTTGGCCAGGGGAAACACTGAAGCTTTCTTT
size: NA
J: TRBJ1-1
D: NA
V: TRBV28

CDR3: CASTLRGDRGRQYF
DNA: TGTGCCAGCACTCTACGGGGGGACAGGGGAAGGCAGTACTTC
size: large
J: TRBJ2-7
D: TRBD1
V: TRBV27

CDR3: CASSEGGRSGNEQFF
DNA: TGTGCCAGCAGCGAGGGCGGGAGGAGCGGCAATGAGCAGTTCTTC
size: NA
J: TRBJ2-1
D: TRBD2
V: TRBV9

CDR3: CASSLTIEAFF
DNA: TGTGCCAGCAGCTTAACGATTGAAGCTTTCTTT
size: NA
J: TRBJ1-1
D: NA
V: TRBV7-9

CDR3: CASSQDRTFPGDGYTF
DNA: TGCGCCAGCAGCCAAGATAGAACCTTTCCAGGGGATGGCTACACCTTC
size: NA
J: TRBJ1-2
D: NA
V: TRBV4-1

CDR3: CASSYRGPGTEAFF
DNA: TGTGCCAGCAGCTACCGGGGCCCAGGGACTGAAGCTTTCTTT
size: NA
J: TRBJ1-1
D: NA
V: TRBV11-2

CDR3: CASSFLGAITDTQYF
DNA: TGTGCCAGCAGCTTCCTAGGAGCGATCACAGATACGCAGTATTTT
size: NA
J: TRBJ2-3
D: NA
V: TRBV7-9

CDR3: CASSPGGSYEQYF
DNA: TGCGCCAGCAGCCCTGGGGGTTCCTACGAGCAGTACTTC
size: NA
J: TRBJ2-7
D: NA
V: TRBV4-1

CDR3: CASSFHLIQNYGYTF
DNA: TGTGCCAGCAGCTTCCACCTCATACAAAACTATGGCTACACCTTC
size: NA
J: TRBJ1-2
D: NA
V: TRBV7-8

CDR3: CASSLRGFDTGELFF
DNA: TGTGCCAGCAGTCTCCGGGGGTTTGACACCGGGGAGCTGTTTTTT
size: NA
J: TRBJ2-2
D: NA
V: TRBV27

CDR3: CASSSPRTGEGPDTQYF
DNA: TGTGCCAGCAGTTCCCCCAGGACGGGGGAAGGCCCAGATACGCAGTATTTT
size: NA
J: TRBJ2-3
D: NA
V: TRBV27

CDR3: CAGAPNSEAFF
DNA: TGTGCCGGAGCCCCGAATAGTGAAGCTTTCTTT
size: few
J: TRBJ1-1
D: NA
V: TRBV30

CDR3: CASSLWGREEKLFF
DNA: TGCGCCAGCAGCTTGTGGGGACGGGAGGAAAAACTGTTTTTT
size: NA
J: TRBJ1-4
D: NA
V: TRBV5-1

CDR3: CASSLRQAGPYNEQFF
DNA: TGTGCCAGCTCACTTAGACAGGCCGGACCCTACAATGAGCAGTTCTTC
size: NA
J: TRBJ2-1
D: NA
V: TRBV18

CDR3: CASTEGVSTDTQYF
DNA: TGTGCCAGTACCGAGGGGGTTAGCACAGATACGCAGTATTTT
size: NA
J: TRBJ2-3
D: NA
V: TRBV19